Listed below are T cell receptor beta chains from one sample, sequenced in a study of T cell responses to AZD1222 COVID-19 vaccine. Clones were sequenced by immunoSEQ multiplex PCR, and TCRdb holds only the in-frame ones, with some missing. Of tens of thousands of clones listed, under 85% were seen once; the top ten hold 52%. Sequenced material: peripheral blood, taken on day 0 of AZD1222 vaccination. Source of these receptors: an adult in good health. CDR3s leave out the opening cysteine and the closing phenylalanine or tryptophan.

>TRBV6-1|TRBJ2-7
ASSDRTYEQY
>TRBV10-3|TRBJ1-6
AIRDAINSPLH
>TRBV5-6|TRBJ2-1
ASSYTGGNEQF
>TRBV6-5|TRBJ2-7
AARDTVYEQY
>TRBV3-1/TRBV3-2|TRBJ1-6
ASSQDPRDSPLH
>TRBV27|TRBJ2-1
ASSLSWRGPYNEQF
>TRBV28|TRBJ1-6
ASSLEGVNSPLH
>TRBV11-2|TRBJ2-7
ASSLGRSNTYEQY
>TRBV7-2|TRBJ1-5
ASSQVAGAGQPQH
>TRBV3-1/TRBV3-2|TRBJ2-5
ASSQDGAGSYQETQY
>TRBV7-2|TRBJ2-1
ASSLAPGRAAGNEQF
>TRBV20-1|TRBJ1-5
SASQDLSNQPQH
>TRBV18|TRBJ2-7
ASSRSSYEQY
>TRBV7-2|TRBJ2-3
ASSPGGTTDTQY
>TRBV30|TRBJ2-1
AWSGRSGAEQF
>TRBV19|TRBJ2-1
ASRSSGANEQF
>TRBV28|TRBJ2-7
ASSLVLLRSSYEQY
>TRBV6-5|TRBJ1-1
ASRPGPNTEAF
>TRBV18|TRBJ1-4
ASSPTGPTTNEKLF
>TRBV6-5|TRBJ2-3
ASSLGWTDTQY